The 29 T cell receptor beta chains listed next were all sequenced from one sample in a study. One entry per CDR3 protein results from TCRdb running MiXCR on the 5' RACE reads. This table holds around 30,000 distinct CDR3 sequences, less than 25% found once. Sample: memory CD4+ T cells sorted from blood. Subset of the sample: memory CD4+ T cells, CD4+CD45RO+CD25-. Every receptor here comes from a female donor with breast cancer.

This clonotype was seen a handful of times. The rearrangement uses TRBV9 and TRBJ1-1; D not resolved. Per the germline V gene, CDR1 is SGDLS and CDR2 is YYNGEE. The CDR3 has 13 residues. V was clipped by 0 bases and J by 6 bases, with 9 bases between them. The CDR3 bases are TGTGCCAGCAGCGTAGTGGGGAGAGCTGAAGCTTTCTTT. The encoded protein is CASSVVGRAEAFF.

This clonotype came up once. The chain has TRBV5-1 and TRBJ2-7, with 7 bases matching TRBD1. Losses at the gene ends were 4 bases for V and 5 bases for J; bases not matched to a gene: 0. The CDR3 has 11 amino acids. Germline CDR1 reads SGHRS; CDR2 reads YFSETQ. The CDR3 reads CASSRGHEQYF. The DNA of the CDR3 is TGCGCCAGCAGCAGGGGGCACGAGCAGTACTTC.

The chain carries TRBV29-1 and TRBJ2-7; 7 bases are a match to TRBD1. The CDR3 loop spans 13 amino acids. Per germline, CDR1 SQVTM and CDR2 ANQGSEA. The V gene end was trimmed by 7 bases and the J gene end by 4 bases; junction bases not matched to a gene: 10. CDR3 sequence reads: CSAVGQGEYEQYF. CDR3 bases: TGCAGCGCCGTAGGGCAGGGGGAATACGAGCAGTACTTC.

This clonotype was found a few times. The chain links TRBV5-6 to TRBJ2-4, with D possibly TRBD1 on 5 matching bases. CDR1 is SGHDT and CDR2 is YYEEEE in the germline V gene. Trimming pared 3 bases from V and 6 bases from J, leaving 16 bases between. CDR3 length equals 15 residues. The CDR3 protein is CASSSQGIRANIQYF. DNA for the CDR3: TGTGCCAGCAGCTCCCAGGGAATTAGGGCAAACATTCAGTACTTC.

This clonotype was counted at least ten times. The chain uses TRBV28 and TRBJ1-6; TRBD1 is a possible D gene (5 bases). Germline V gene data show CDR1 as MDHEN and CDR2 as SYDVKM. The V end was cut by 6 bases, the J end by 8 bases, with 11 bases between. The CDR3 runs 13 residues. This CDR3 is CASSYRFHSPLHF. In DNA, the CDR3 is TGTGCCAGCAGCTACAGGTTTCATTCACCCCTCCACTTT.

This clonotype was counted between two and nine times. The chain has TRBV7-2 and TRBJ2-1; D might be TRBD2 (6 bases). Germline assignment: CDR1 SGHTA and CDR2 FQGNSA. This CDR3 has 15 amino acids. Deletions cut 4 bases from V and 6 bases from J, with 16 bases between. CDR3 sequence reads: CASSSTGTPPNEQFF. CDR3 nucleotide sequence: TGTGCCAGCAGCTCGACCGGGACTCCCCCCAATGAGCAGTTCTTC.

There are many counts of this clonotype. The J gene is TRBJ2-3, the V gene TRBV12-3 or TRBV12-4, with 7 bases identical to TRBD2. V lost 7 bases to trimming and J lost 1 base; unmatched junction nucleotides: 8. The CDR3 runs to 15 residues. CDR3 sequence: CASKLREVGTDTQYF. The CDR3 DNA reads TGTGCCAGCAAACTCCGGGAGGTCGGCACAGATACGCAGTATTTT.

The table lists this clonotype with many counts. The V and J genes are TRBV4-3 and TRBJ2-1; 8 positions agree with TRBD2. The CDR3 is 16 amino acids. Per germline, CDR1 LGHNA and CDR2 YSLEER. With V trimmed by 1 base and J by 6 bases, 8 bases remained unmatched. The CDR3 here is CASSQAGLGNTNEQFF. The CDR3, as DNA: TGCGCCAGCAGCCAAGCGGGACTAGGGAATACCAATGAGCAGTTCTTC.

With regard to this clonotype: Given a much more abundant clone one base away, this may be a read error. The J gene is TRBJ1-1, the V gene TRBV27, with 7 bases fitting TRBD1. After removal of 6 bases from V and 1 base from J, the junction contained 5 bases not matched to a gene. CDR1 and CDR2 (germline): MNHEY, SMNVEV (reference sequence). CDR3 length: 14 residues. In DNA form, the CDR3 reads TGTGCCAGCAGCCGGGCAGGGGGGAACACTGAAGCTTTCTTT. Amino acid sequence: CASSRAGGNTEAFF.

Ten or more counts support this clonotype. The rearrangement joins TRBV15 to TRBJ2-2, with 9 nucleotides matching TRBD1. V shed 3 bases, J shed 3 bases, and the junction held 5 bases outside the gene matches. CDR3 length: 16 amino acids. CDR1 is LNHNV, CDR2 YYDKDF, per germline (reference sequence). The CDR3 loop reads CATSSEDRGYTGELFF. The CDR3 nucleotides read TGTGCCACCAGCAGCGAAGACAGGGGGTACACCGGGGAGCTGTTTTTT.

CDR3 sequence (DNA): TGCGCCAGCAGCCAAAAGTCTATGGGGGCAGAAGCTTTCTTT. Amino acids: CASSQKSMGAEAFF. The chain combines TRBV4-1 with TRBJ1-1; a possible D gene is TRBD1 (6 bases). Trimming stripped 2 bases from V and 8 bases from J, with 15 bases between. CDR3 size: 14 residues. Germline V gene sequence: CDR1 MGHRA, CDR2 YSYEKL.

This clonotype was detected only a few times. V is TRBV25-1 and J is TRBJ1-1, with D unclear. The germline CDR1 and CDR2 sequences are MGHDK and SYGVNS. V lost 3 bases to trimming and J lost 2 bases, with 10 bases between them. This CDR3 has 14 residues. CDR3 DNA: TGTGCCAGCAGTGACCTACGGGGTAACACTGAAGCTTTCTTT. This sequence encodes CASSDLRGNTEAFF.

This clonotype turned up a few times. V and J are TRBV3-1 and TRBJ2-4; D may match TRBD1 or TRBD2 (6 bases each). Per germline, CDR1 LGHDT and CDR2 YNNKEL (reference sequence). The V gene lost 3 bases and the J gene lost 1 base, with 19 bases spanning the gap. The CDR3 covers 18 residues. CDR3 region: CASSHRGPQGPAKNIQYF. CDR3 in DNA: TGTGCCAGCAGCCATCGGGGGCCACAGGGCCCGGCCAAAAACATTCAGTACTTC.

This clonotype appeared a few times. This chain's CDR3 is CASSVEVTGDNGELFF. The DNA of the CDR3 is TGTGCCAGCAGCGTAGAGGTTACAGGGGATAACGGGGAGCTGTTTTTT. The genes are TRBV9 and TRBJ2-2, with 7 positions matching TRBD1. V lost 0 bases, J lost 7 bases, and 9 bases stayed unmatched. This CDR3 is built from 16 residues. Germline V gene sequence: CDR1 SGDLS, CDR2 YYNGEE.

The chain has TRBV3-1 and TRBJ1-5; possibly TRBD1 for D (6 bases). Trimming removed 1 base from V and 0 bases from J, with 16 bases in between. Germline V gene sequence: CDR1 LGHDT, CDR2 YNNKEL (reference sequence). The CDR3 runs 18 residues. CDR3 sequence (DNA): TGTGCCAGCAGCCAAGCAGGATGGGGGCGAGATAGCAATCAGCCCCAGCATTTT. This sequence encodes CASSQAGWGRDSNQPQHF.

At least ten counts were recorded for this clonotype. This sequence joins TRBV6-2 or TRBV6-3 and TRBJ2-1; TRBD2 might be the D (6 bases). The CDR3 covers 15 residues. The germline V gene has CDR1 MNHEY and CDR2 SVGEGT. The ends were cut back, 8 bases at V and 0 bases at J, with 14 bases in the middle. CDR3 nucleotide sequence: TGTGCCAGCGGATCGGGGGAGAGCTCCTACAATGAGCAGTTCTTC. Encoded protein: CASGSGESSYNEQFF.

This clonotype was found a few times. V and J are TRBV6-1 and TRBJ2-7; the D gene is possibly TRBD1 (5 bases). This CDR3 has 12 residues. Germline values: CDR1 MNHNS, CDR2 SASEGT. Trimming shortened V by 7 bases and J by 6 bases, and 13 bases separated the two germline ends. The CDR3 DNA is TGTGCCAGCACCCCAGGGCGGCCCGAGCAGTACTTC. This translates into CASTPGRPEQYF.

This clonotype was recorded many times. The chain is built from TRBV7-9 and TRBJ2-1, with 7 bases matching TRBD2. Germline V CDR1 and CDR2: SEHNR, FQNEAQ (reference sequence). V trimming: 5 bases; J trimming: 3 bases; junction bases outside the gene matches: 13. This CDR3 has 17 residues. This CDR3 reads CASSPPRGVLNYNEQFF. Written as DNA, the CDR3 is TGTGCCAGCAGCCCACCCCGGGGGGTCCTTAACTACAATGAGCAGTTCTTC.

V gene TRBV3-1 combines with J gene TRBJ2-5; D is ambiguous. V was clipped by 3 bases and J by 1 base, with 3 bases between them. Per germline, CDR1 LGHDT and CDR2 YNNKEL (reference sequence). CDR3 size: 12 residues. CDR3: CASSHSQETQYF. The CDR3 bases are TGTGCCAGCAGCCATAGCCAAGAGACCCAGTACTTC.

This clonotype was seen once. CDR3 nucleotide sequence: TGTGCCAGCAGTTTCCTTGGGGTTTCGAATTCACCCCTCCACTTT. It encodes CASSFLGVSNSPLHF. This chain joins TRBV28 and TRBJ1-6; D gene unclear. This CDR3 spans 15 amino acids. Germline V gene sequence: CDR1 MDHEN, CDR2 SYDVKM. V was clipped by 3 bases and J by 7 bases, with 13 bases between them.

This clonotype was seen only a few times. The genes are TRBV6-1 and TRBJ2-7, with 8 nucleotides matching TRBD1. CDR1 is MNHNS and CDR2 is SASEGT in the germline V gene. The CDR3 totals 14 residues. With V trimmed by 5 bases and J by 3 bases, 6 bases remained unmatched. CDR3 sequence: CASSTGTGFYEQYF. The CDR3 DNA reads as TGTGCCAGCAGTACCGGGACAGGCTTCTACGAGCAGTACTTC.

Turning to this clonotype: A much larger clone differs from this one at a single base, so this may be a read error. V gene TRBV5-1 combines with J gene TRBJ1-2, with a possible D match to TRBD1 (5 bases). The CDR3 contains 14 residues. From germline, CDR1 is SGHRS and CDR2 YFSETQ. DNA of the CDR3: TGCGCCAGCAGCTTTACAGGTGCTAACTATGGCCACACCTTC. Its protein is CASSFTGANYGHTF.

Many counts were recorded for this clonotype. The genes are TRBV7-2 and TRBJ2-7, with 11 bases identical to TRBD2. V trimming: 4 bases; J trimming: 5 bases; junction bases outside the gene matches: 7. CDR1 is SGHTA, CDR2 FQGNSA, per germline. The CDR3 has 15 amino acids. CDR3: CASSSLAGGPDEQYF. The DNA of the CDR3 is TGTGCCAGCAGCTCCTTAGCGGGAGGGCCAGACGAGCAGTACTTC.

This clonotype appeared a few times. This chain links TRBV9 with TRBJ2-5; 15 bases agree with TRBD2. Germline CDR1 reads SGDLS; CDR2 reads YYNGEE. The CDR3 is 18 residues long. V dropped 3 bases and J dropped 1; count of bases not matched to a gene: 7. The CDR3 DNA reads TGTGCCAGCAGCGCCGGGACTAGCGGGGGGTCTATCCAAGAGACCCAGTACTTC. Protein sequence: CASSAGTSGGSIQETQYF.

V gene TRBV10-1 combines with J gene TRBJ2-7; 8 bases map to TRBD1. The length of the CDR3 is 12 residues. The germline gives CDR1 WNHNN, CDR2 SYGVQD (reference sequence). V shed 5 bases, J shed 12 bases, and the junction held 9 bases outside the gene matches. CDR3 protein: CASSPDRGKRYF. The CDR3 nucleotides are TGCGCCAGCAGTCCCGACAGGGGCAAGCGGTACTTC.

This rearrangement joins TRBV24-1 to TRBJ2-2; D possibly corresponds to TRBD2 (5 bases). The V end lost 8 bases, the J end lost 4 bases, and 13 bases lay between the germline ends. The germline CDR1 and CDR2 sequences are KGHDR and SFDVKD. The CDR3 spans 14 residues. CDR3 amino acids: CATKPPGSTGELFF. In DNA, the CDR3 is TGTGCCACCAAGCCGCCGGGGTCCACCGGGGAGCTGTTTTTT.

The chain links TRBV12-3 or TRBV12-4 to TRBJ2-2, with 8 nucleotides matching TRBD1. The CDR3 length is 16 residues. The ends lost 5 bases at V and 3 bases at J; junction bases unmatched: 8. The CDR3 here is CASSPRTGTDTGELFF. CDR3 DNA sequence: TGTGCCAGCAGTCCCCGGACAGGGACGGACACCGGGGAGCTGTTTTTT.

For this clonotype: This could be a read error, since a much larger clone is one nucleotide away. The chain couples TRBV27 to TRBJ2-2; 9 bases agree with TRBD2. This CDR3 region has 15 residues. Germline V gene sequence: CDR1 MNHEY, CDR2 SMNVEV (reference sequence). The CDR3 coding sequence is TGTGCCTGCAGTTTACCGGGACTAGCCACCGGGGAGCTGTTTTTT. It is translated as CACSLPGLATGELFF.

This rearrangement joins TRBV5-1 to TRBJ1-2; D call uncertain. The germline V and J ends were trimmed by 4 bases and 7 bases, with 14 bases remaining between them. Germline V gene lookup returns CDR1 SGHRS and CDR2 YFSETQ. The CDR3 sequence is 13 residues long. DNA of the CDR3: TGCGCCAGCAGCGCGGAGTCCTGGGGTGGCTACACCTTC. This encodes CASSAESWGGYTF.